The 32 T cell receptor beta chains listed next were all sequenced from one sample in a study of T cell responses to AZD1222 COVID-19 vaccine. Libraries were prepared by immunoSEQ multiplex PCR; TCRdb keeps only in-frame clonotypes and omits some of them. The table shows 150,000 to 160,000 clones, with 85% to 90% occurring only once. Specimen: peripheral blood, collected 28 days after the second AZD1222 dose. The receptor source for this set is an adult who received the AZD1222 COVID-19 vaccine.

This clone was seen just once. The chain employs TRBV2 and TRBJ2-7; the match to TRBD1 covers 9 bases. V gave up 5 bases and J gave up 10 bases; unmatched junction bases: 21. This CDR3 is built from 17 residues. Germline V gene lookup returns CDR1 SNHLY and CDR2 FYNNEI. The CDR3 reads CASSLGVGQGIDYGQYF. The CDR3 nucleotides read TGTGCCAGCAGTCTGGGGGTGGGACAGGGCATTGACTACGGCCAGTACTTC. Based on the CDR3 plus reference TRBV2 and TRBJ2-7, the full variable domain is EPEVTQTPSHQVTQMGQEVILRCVPISNHLYFYWYRQILGQKVEFLVSFYNNEISEKSEIFDDQFSVERPDGSNFTLKIRSTKLEDSAMYFCASSLGVGQGIDYGQYFGPGTRLTVT.

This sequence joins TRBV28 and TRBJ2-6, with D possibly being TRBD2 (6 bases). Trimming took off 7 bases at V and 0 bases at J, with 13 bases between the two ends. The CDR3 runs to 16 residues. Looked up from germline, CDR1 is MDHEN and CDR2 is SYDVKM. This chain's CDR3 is CASKGGGSSGANVLTF. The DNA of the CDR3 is TGTGCCAGCAAGGGTGGGGGGTCCTCTGGGGCCAACGTCCTGACTTTC.

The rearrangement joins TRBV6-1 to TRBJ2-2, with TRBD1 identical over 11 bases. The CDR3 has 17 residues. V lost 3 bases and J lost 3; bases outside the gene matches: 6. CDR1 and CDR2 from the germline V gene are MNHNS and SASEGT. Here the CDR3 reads CASSDRGGQGDTGELFF. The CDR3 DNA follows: TGTGCCAGCAGTGATCGAGGGGGACAGGGGGACACCGGGGAGCTGTTTTTT.

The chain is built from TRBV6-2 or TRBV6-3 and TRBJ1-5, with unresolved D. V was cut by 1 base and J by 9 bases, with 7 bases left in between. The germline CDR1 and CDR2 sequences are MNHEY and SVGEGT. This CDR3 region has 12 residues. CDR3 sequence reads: CASSYFQRPQHF. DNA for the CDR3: TGTGCCAGCAGTTACTTTCAAAGGCCCCAGCATTTT.

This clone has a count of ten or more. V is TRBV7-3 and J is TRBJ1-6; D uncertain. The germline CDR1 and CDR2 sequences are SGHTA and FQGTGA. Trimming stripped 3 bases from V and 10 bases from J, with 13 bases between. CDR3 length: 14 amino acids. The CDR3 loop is CASSFQRDGSPLHF. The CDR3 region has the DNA TGTGCCAGCAGCTTTCAGCGGGATGGCTCACCCCTCCACTTT.

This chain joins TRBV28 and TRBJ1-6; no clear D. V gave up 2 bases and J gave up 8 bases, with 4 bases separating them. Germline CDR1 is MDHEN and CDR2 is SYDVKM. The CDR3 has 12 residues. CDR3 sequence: CASSLVDSPLHF. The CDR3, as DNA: TGTGCCAGCAGTTTAGTTGATTCACCCCTCCACTTT. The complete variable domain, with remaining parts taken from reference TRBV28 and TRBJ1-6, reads DVKVTQSSRYLVKRTGEKVFLECVQDMDHENMFWYRQDPGLGLRLIYFSYDVKMKEKGDIPEGYSVSREKKERFSLILESASTNQTSMYLCASSLVDSPLHFGNGTRLTVT.

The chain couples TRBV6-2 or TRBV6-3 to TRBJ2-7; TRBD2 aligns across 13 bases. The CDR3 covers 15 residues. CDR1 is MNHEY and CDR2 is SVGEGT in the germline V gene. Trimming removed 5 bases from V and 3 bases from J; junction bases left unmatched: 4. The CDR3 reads CASSTRTSGSYEQYF. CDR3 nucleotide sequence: TGTGCCAGCAGTACCCGGACTAGCGGGAGCTACGAGCAGTACTTC.

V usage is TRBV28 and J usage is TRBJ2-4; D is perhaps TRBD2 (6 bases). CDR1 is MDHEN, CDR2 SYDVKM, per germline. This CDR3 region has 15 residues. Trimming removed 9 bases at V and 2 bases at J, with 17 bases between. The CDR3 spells CASADPGGTKNIQYF. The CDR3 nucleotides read TGTGCCAGTGCCGACCCCGGAGGGACCAAAAACATTCAGTACTTC.

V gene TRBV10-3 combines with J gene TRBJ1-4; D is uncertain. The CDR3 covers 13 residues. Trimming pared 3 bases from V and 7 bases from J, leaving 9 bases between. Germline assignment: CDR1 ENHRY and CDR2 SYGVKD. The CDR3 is CAISDFLGEKLFF. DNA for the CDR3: TGTGCCATCAGTGATTTCTTGGGTGAAAAACTGTTTTTT.

CDR3 DNA: TGTGCCAGCAGCTTGTGGACTAGCGGAAACAATGAGCAGTTCTTC. This translates into CASSLWTSGNNEQFF. This chain joins TRBV7-3 and TRBJ2-1; 10 bases are shared with TRBD2. The CDR3 is 15 residues long. Germline-derived CDR1 and CDR2 are SGHTA and FQGTGA. V dropped 3 bases and J dropped 5; count of bases not matched to a gene: 4.

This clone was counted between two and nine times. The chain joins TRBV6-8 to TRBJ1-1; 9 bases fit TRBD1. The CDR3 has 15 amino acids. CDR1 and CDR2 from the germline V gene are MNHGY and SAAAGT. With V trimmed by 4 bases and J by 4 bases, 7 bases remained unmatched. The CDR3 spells CASSSPGTGPTEAFF. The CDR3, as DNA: TGTGCCAGCAGTTCGCCCGGGACAGGGCCCACTGAAGCTTTCTTT.

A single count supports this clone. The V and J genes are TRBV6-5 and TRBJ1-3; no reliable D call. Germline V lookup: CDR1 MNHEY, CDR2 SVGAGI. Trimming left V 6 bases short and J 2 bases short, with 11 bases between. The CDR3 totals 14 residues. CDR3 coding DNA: TGTGCCAGCAGCCGCCCAGAAGCTGGAAACACCATATATTTT. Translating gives CASSRPEAGNTIYF.

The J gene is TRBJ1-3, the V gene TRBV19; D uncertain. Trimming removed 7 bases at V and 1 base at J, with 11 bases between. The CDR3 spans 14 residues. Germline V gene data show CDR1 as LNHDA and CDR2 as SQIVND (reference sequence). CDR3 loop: CASTEGSSGNTIYF. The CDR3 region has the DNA TGTGCCAGTACCGAAGGTTCATCTGGAAACACCATATATTTT.

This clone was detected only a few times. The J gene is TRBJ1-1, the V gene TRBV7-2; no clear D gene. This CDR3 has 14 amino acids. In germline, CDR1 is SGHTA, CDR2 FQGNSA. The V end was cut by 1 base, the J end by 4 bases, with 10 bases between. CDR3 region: CASSLESFGTEAFF. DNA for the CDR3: TGTGCCAGCAGCTTAGAATCGTTCGGCACTGAAGCTTTCTTT.

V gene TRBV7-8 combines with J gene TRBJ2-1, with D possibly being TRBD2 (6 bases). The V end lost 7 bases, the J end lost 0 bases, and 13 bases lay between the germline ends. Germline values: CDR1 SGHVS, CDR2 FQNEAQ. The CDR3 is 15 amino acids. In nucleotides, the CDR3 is TGTGCCAGCATCCCGGGACTTAGCTCCTACAATGAGCAGTTCTTC. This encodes CASIPGLSSYNEQFF.

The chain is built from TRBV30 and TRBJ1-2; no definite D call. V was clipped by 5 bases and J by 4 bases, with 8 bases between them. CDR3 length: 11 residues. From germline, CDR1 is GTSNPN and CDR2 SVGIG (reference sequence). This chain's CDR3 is CAWARGYGYTF. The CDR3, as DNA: TGTGCCTGGGCCCGCGGCTATGGCTACACCTTC.

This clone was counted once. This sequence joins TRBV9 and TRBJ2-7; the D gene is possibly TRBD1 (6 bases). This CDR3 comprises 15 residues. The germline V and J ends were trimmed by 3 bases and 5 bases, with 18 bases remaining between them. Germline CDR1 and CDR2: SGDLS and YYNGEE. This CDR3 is CASSEGTKMLDEQYF. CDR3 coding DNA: TGTGCCAGCAGCGAGGGGACAAAAATGTTGGACGAGCAGTACTTC. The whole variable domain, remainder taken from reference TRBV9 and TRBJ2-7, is DSGVTQTPKHLITATGQRVTLRCSPRSGDLSVYWYQQSLDQGLQFLIQYYNGEERAKGNILERFSAQQFPDLHSELNLSSLELGDSALYFCASSEGTKMLDEQYFGPGTRLTVT.

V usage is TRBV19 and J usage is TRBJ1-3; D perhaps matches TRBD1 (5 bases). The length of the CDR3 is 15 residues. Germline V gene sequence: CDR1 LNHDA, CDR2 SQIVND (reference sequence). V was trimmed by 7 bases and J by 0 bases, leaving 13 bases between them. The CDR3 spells CASMRRTGSGNTIYF. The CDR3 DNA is TGTGCCAGTATGAGGCGAACAGGCTCTGGAAACACCATATATTTT.

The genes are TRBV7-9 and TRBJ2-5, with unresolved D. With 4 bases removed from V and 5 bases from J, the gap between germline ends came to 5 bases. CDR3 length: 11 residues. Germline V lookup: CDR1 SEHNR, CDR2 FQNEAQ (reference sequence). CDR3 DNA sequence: TGTGCCAGCAGCTCAGTGGAGACCCAGTACTTC. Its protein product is CASSSVETQYF. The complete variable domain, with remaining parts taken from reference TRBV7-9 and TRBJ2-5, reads DTGVSQNPRHKITKRGQNVTFRCDPISEHNRLYWYRQTLGQGPEFLTYFQNEAQLEKSRLLSDRFSAERPKGSFSTLEIQRTEQGDSAMYLCASSSVETQYFGPGTRLLVL.

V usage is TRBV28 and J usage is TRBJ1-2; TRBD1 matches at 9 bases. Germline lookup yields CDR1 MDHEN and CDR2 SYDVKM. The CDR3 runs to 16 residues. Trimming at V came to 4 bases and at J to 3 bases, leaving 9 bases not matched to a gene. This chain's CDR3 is CASSSPSGTGHYGYTF. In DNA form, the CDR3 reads TGTGCCAGCAGTTCTCCTTCCGGGACAGGGCACTATGGCTACACCTTC.

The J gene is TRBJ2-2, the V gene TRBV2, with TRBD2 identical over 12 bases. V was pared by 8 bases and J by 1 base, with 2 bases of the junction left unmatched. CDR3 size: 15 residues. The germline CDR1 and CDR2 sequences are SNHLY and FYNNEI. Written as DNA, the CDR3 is TGTGCCAGCCGACTAGCGGGAGAGAACACCGGGGAGCTGTTTTTT. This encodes CASRLAGENTGELFF.

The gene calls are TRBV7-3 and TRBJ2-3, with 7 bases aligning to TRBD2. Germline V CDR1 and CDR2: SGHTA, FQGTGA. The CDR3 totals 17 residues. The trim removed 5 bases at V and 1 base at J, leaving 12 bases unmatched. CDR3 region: CASSPRRRTRGTDTQYF. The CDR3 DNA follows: TGTGCCAGCAGCCCAAGAAGGCGGACTAGGGGCACAGATACGCAGTATTTT.

The CDR3 region has the DNA TGTGCCAGCAGCTCCGGACAGACTTTTGTAATGCCCCAGTACTTC. This translates into CASSSGQTFVMPQYF. V is TRBV5-6 and J is TRBJ2-5; maybe TRBD1 (6 bases). The CDR3 has 15 amino acids. Trimming removed 3 bases at V and 9 bases at J, with 21 bases between. The germline CDR1 and CDR2 sequences are SGHDT and YYEEEE.

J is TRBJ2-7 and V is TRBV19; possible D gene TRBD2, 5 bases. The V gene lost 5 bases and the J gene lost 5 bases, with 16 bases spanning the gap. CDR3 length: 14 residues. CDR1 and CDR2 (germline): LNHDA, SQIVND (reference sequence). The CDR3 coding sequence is TGTGCCAGTAGTTTGAGTCGGGGTTCCCACGAGCAGTACTTC. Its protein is CASSLSRGSHEQYF.

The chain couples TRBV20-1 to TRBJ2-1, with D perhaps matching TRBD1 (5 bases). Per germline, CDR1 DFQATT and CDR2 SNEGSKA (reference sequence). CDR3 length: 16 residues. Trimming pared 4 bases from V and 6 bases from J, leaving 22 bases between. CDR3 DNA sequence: TGCAGTGCTAATGATGTTAGGCCAGGGCGGACCAATGAGCAGTTCTTC. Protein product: CSANDVRPGRTNEQFF.

CDR3 in DNA: TGTGCCAGCAGCTTGCCGGGACTAGCGGGAGGGGCCGGGGAGCTGTTTTTT. Protein sequence: CASSLPGLAGGAGELFF. V and J are TRBV5-4 and TRBJ2-2; the match to TRBD2 covers 16 bases. J gave up 6 bases and V 1 base, and 3 bases lay outside the gene matches. CDR3 length equals 17 residues. Germline loops: CDR1 SGHNT, CDR2 YYREEE (reference sequence).

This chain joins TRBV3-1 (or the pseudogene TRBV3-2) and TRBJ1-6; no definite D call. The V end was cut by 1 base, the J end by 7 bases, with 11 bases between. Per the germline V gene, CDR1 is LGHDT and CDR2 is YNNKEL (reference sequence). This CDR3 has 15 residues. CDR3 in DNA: TGTGCCAGCAGCCAAGGCTTCGTTGGGAATTCACCCCTCCACTTT. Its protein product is CASSQGFVGNSPLHF.

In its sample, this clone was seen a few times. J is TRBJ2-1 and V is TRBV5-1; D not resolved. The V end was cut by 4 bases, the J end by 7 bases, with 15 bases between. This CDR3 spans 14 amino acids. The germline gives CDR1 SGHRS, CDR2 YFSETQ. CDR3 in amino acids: CASSPTAVANEQFF. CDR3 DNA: TGCGCCAGCAGCCCAACCGCTGTGGCTAATGAGCAGTTCTTC.

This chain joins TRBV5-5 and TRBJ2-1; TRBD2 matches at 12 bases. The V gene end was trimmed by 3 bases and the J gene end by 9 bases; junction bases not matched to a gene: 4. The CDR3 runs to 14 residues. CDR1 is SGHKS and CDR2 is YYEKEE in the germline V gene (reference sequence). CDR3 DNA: TGTGCCAGCAGCTGGCTAGCGGGAGGGGGTGAGCAGTTCTTC. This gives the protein CASSWLAGGGEQFF.

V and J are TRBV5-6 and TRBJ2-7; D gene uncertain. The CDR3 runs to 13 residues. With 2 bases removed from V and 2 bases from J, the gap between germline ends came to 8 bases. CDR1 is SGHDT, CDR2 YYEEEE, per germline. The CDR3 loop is CASSFTLTYEQYF. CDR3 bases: TGTGCCAGCAGCTTTACATTAACCTACGAGCAGTACTTC.

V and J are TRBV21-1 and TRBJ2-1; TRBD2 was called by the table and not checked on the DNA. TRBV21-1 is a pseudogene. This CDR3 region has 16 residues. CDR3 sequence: CASSKGEFRVPNEQFF. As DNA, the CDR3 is TGTGCCAGCAGCAAAGGGGAGTTTAGGGTTCCCAATGAGCAGTTCTTC.

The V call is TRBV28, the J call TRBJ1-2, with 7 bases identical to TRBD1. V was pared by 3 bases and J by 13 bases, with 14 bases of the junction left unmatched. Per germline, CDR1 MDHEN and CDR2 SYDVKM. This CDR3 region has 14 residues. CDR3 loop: CASSFPGGEGGSTF. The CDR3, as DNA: TGTGCCAGCAGTTTCCCGGGGGGCGAAGGGGGCAGCACCTTC.